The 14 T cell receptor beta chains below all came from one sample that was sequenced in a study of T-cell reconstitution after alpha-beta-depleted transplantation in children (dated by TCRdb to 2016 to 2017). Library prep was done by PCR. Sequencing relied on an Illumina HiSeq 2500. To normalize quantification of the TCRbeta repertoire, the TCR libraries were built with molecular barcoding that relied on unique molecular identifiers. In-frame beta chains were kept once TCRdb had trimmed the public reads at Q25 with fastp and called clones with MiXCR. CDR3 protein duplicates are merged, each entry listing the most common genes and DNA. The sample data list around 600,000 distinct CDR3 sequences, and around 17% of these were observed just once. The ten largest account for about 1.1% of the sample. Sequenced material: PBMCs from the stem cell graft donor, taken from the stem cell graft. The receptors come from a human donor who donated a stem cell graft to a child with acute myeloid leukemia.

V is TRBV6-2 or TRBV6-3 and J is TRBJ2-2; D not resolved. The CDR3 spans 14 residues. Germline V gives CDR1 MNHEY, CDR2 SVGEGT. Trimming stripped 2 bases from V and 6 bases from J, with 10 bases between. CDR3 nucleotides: TGTGCCAGCAGTTACGACCCCGGCGCCGGGGAGCTGTTTTTT. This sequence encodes CASSYDPGAGELFF.

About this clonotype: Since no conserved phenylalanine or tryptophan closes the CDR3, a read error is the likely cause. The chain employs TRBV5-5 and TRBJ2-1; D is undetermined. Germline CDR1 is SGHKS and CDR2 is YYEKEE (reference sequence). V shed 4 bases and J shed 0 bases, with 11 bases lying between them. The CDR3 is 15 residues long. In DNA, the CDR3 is TGTGCCAGCAGCGCCCCTCTGAGCTCCTACAATGAGCAGTTCTCC. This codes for CASSAPLSSYNEQFS.

CDR3 loop: CASSYGDSWDTQYF. The CDR3 DNA reads as TGTGCCAGCAGTTACGGGGACTCTTGGGATACGCAGTATTTT. J is TRBJ2-3 and V is TRBV6-2 or TRBV6-3; D possibly corresponds to TRBD2 (6 bases). Trimming left V 2 bases short and J 6 bases short, with 12 bases between. Germline-derived CDR1 and CDR2 are MNHEY and SVGEGT. The CDR3 runs 14 residues.

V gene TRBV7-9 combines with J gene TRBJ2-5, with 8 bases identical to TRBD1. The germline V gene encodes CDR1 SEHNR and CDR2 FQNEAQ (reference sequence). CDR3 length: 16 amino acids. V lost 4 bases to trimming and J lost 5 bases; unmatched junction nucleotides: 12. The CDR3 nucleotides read TGTGCCAGCAGCTCCCCGGTCGAGGACAGGGTCGAGACCCAGTACTTC. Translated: CASSSPVEDRVETQYF.

CDR3 nucleotides: TGTGCCAGCAGTGAATGGGACCGTACGGAGCAGTACGTC. As protein: CASSEWDRTEQYV. The chain joins TRBV6-1 to TRBJ2-7; D is possibly TRBD1 or TRBD2 (5 bases each). V lost 2 bases and J 7 bases, leaving 12 bases between the germline ends. Germline-derived CDR1 and CDR2 are MNHNS and SASEGT. The CDR3 contains 13 residues.

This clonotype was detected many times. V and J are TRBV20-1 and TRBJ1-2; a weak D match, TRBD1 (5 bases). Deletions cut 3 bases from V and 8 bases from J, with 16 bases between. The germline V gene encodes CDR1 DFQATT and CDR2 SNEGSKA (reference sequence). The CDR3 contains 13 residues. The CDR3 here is CSARFLGGPGYTF. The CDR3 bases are TGCAGTGCTAGGTTCCTGGGGGGTCCGGGCTACACCTTC.

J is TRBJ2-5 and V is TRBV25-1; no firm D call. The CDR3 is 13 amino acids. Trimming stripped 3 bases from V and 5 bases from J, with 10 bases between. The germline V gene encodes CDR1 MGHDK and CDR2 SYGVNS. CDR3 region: CASSDPARETQYF. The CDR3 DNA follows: TGTGCCAGCAGTGACCCGGCGAGGGAGACCCAGTACTTC.

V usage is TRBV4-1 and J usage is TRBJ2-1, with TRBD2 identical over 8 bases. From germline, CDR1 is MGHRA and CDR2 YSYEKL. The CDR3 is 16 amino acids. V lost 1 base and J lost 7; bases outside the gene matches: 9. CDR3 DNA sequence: TGCGCCAGCAGCCAAGTTCGGGCTAGCGGGCGTAATGAGCAGTTCTTC. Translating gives CASSQVRASGRNEQFF.

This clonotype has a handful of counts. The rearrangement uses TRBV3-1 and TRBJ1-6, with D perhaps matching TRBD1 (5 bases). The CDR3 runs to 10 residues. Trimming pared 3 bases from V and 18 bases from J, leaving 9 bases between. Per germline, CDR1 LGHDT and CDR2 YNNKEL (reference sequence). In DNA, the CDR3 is TGTGCCAGCAGCCAGACAGAGGCCCACTTT. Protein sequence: CASSQTEAHF. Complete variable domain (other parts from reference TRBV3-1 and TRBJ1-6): DTAVSQTPKYLVTQMGNDKSIKCEQNLGHDTMYWYKQDSKKFLKIMFSYNNKELIINETVPNRFSPKSPDKAHLNLHINSLELGDSAVYFCASSQTEAHFGNGTRLTVT.

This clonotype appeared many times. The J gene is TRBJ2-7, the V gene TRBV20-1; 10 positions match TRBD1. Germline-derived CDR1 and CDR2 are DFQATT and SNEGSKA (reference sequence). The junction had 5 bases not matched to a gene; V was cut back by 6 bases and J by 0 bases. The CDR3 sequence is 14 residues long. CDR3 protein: CSARWTGGSYEQYF. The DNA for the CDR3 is TGCAGTGCCAGGTGGACAGGGGGCTCCTACGAGCAGTACTTC.

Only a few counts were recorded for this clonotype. CDR3 DNA: TGCAGCGTTGAAACAGGGGGCACTGAAGCTTTCTTT. Protein: CSVETGGTEAFF. The chain links TRBV29-1 to TRBJ1-1, with 8 bases that match TRBD1. V was clipped by 2 bases and J by 4 bases; unmatched bases: 0. CDR1 is SQVTM and CDR2 is ANQGSEA in the germline V gene. The length of the CDR3 is 12 residues.

The CDR3, as DNA: TGTGCCAGCAGCTTAGCGGCAGGTGACTACGAGCAGTACTTC. It translates to CASSLAAGDYEQYF. This chain joins TRBV7-2 and TRBJ2-7; D gene uncertain. This CDR3 has 14 residues. V gave up 0 bases and J gave up 3 bases, with 9 bases separating them. The germline V gene has CDR1 SGHTA and CDR2 FQGNSA.

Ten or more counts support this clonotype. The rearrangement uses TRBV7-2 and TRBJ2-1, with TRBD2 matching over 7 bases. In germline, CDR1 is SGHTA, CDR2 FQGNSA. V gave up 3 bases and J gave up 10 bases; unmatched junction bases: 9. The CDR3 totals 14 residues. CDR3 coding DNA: TGTGCCAGCAGCTTGCCCAGGGCGGGGGAGGAGCAGTTCTTC. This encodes CASSLPRAGEEQFF.

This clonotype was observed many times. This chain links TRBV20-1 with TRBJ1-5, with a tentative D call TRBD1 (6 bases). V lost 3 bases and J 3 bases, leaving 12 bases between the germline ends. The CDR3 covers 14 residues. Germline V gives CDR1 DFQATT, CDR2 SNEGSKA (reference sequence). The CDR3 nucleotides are TGCAGTGCTAGCGGACAGCGCGACAATCAGCCCCAGCATTTT. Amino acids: CSASGQRDNQPQHF.